This passage covers 12 T cell receptor beta chains from one sample sequenced in a study of blood T cells in healthy people across ages. The second PCR ran about 6 to 12 cycles with a sample-barcoded 5' primer and J-beta primers. TCRdb redid the calling of the 5' RACE reads with MiXCR, one entry per CDR3 protein. The sample has about 570,000 distinct CDR3 sequences; about a quarter are singletons. These records were also assigned to another study, of T cells of mothers and their children.

The sample was blood. Source of these receptors: a boy aged 2-9 years in good health.

This chain links TRBV20-1 with TRBJ2-5; no firm D call. V was cut by 7 bases and J by 1 base, with 7 bases left in between. The CDR3 consists of 11 residues. Germline CDR1 reads DFQATT; CDR2 reads SNEGSKA (reference sequence). In nucleotides, the CDR3 is TGCAGTGGACGCGTCCAAGAGACCCAGTACTTC. Amino acids: CSGRVQETQYF.

This clonotype was recorded a few times. V usage is TRBV9 and J usage is TRBJ2-5; D is perhaps TRBD1 (7 bases). The tail of the sequence fits TRBJ2-1 better, so the J call may be wrong. CDR3 size: 16 residues. From germline, CDR1 is SGDLS and CDR2 YYNGEE. CDR3 region: CASSVEGAIFHNEQFF. The CDR3 DNA follows: TGTGCCAGCAGCGTGGAGGGGGCCATCTTCCACAATGAGCAGTTCTTC.

This clonotype was seen only a few times. The V call is TRBV29-1, the J call TRBJ2-5, with a tentative D call TRBD1 (5 bases). V gave up 4 bases and J gave up 1 base, with 13 bases separating them. Looked up from germline, CDR1 is SQVTM and CDR2 is ANQGSEA. The CDR3 extends over 14 amino acids. DNA of the CDR3: TGCAGCGTTGGGGGCAGGGCCAGCCAAGAGACCCAGTACTTC. Translation gives CSVGGRASQETQYF. Combining the CDR3 with reference TRBV29-1 and TRBJ2-5 gives the whole variable domain SAVISQKPSRDICQRGTSLTIQCQVDSQVTMMFWYRQQPGQSLTLIATANQGSEATYESGFVIDKFPISRPNLTFSTLTVSNMSPEDSSIYLCSVGGRASQETQYFGPGTRLLVL.

The chain couples TRBV29-1 to TRBJ2-5, with a weak D call TRBD2 (5 bases). V was cut by 5 bases and J by 5 bases, with 15 bases left in between. Per the germline V gene, CDR1 is SQVTM and CDR2 is ANQGSEA. This CDR3 is 13 amino acids long. The CDR3 DNA reads as TGCAGCGTTACACCTCGGAGGATGGAGACCCAGTACTTC. Translation: CSVTPRRMETQYF.

In its sample, this clonotype was seen a few times. Because the CDR3 is missing its conserved closing phenylalanine or tryptophan, this is likely a read error. The chain employs TRBV2 and TRBJ2-5; D may be TRBD2 (6 bases). With the DNA end fitting TRBJ2-1 better, the J assignment may be wrong. CDR1 SNHLY and CDR2 FYNNEI come from the germline V gene. This CDR3 has 11 residues. CDR3 nucleotide sequence: TGTGCCAGCCTCCGGGAGCTTGAGCAGTTCCTC. It encodes CASLRELEQFL.

The chain combines TRBV10-1 with TRBJ2-1, with 8 nucleotides matching TRBD2. V shed 4 bases and J 0 bases; nucleotides not matched to a gene: 5. Looked up from germline, CDR1 is WNHNN and CDR2 is SYGVQD (reference sequence). The CDR3 runs to 16 residues. CDR3 amino acids: CASSALTSDSYNEQFF. The DNA of the CDR3 is TGCGCCAGCAGTGCCTTGACTAGCGACTCCTACAATGAGCAGTTCTTC.

The rearrangement links TRBV24-1 to TRBJ2-7, with a possible D match to TRBD1 (6 bases). The CDR3 spans 12 residues. Germline loops: CDR1 KGHDR, CDR2 SFDVKD. V shed 3 bases and J shed 12 bases, with 14 bases lying between them. CDR3 in DNA: TGTGCCACCAGTGATGGCAGGGGCCCACGGTACTTC. It specifies CATSDGRGPRYF.

The chain combines TRBV9 with TRBJ2-1; D is uncertain. Trimming shortened V by 0 bases and J by 4 bases, and 11 bases separated the two germline ends. CDR3 size: 15 residues. Germline lookup yields CDR1 SGDLS and CDR2 YYNGEE. The DNA of the CDR3 is TGTGCCAGCAGCGTAGATGGAACCACTTACAATGAGCAGTTCTTC. Protein: CASSVDGTTYNEQFF.

The chain recombines TRBV4-3 with TRBJ2-5; D gene unclear. The CDR3 totals 14 residues. V lost 0 bases, J lost 1 base, and 6 bases lay in between. The germline V gene has CDR1 LGHNA and CDR2 YSLEER. The CDR3 loop reads CASSQDQLQETQYF. The DNA of the CDR3 is TGCGCCAGCAGCCAAGACCAGCTCCAAGAGACCCAGTACTTC.

In its sample, this clonotype was seen a few times. The chain couples TRBV6-1 to TRBJ2-3; TRBD1 agrees at 7 bases. This CDR3 comprises 15 residues. Unmatched junction bases numbered 10, after V lost 8 bases and J lost 2 bases. CDR1 MNHNS and CDR2 SASEGT come from the germline V gene. CDR3 DNA: TGTGCCAGCTCCGAGGGGGCAGGGGTCACAGATACGCAGTATTTT. Amino acids: CASSEGAGVTDTQYF.

The genes are TRBV2 and TRBJ1-4, with 7 bases identical to TRBD1. The CDR3 is made up of 14 amino acids. Germline assignment: CDR1 SNHLY and CDR2 FYNNEI. With V trimmed by 7 bases and J by 6 bases, 8 bases remained unmatched. The CDR3 bases are TGTGCCAGCATGGCGACAGGGAACGATGAAAAACTGTTTTTT. Amino acids: CASMATGNDEKLFF.

This chain links TRBV5-1 with TRBJ2-5, with 7 bases fitting TRBD2. The DNA end favors TRBJ2-1, so the J call may be wrong. The CDR3 is 18 amino acids. Germline CDR1 and CDR2: SGHRS and YFSETQ. The CDR3 bases are TGCGCCAGCAGCTTGGATCTAGCGGATCCCTTTCGGGGCAATGAGCAGTTCTTC. This gives the protein CASSLDLADPFRGNEQFF.